The 30 T cell receptor beta chains in this list originate from one sample, sequenced in a study of T-cell reconstitution after alpha-beta-depleted transplantation in children. This sample's TCRbeta library carried unique molecular identifier barcodes. Via MiXCR, TCRdb re-called the PCR reads, giving one row per CDR3 protein. The data hold some 550,000 distinct CDR3 sequences, with about 21% observed a single time. The sequencing used PBMCs, mostly from graft donor cells, collected 360 days after TCRalphabeta/CD19-depleted stem cell transplant. These receptors were obtained from a boy in the first two years of life who had a stem cell transplant for acute myeloid leukemia, so the T cells may come from the graft donor.

A remark on this clonotype: An end of the junction does not agree with germline; a read error may underlie this. V usage is TRBV9 and J usage is TRBJ1-1, with D possibly matching TRBD1 (6 bases). The CDR3 has 15 amino acids. The germline V gene has CDR1 SGDLS and CDR2 YYNGEE. The CDR3 region is CASSVRTERNTGAFF. CDR3 nucleotide sequence: TGTGCCAGCAGCGTAAGGACAGAGAGGAACACTGGAGCTTTCTTT.

This clonotype appeared a few times. The V gene is TRBV20-1, the J gene TRBJ2-5, with D uncertain. The germline V and J ends were trimmed by 2 bases and 4 bases, with 14 bases remaining between them. CDR3 length: 14 amino acids. Germline V lookup: CDR1 DFQATT, CDR2 SNEGSKA (reference sequence). This CDR3 is CSARTTLLGETQYF. DNA of the CDR3: TGCAGTGCTAGAACTACCCTTTTGGGAGAGACCCAGTACTTC.

This clonotype came up a few times. A read error may explain this, as a much larger clone is one base away. The CDR3 does not end in the conserved phenylalanine or tryptophan, so this is likely a read error. The CDR3 here is CASSPRGYYGYTY. CDR3 nucleotides: TGTGCCAGCAGCCCTCGAGGGTACTATGGCTACACCTAC. This chain connects TRBV7-9 to TRBJ1-2; D not resolved. Trimming took off 5 bases at V and 3 bases at J, with 10 bases between the two ends. This CDR3 contains 13 residues. Germline-derived CDR1 and CDR2 are SEHNR and FQNEAQ (reference sequence).

V usage is TRBV6-5 and J usage is TRBJ1-5, with D maybe TRBD1 (5 bases). Trimming pared 7 bases from V and 5 bases from J, leaving 15 bases between. From germline, CDR1 is MNHEY and CDR2 SVGAGI. The CDR3 totals 14 residues. Here the CDR3 DNA reads TGTGCCAGCACCCCCAGGGTAGGGTATCAGCCCCAGCATTTT. It is translated as CASTPRVGYQPQHF.

There are a few counts of this clonotype. The chain employs TRBV5-6 and TRBJ2-1; D is unresolved. The germline V gene encodes CDR1 SGHDT and CDR2 YYEEEE. V lost 1 base and J lost 4, with 6 bases in between. The CDR3 spans 13 residues. The CDR3 sequence is CASSLPLYNEQFF. In DNA, the CDR3 is TGTGCCAGCAGCTTGCCTCTTTACAATGAGCAGTTCTTC.

The chain joins TRBV15 to TRBJ2-1; 11 bases align to TRBD2. J was trimmed by 6 bases and V by 5 bases; bases with no gene match: 6. CDR1 LNHNV and CDR2 YYDKDF come from the germline V gene (reference sequence). The CDR3 is made up of 15 amino acids. The CDR3 region has the DNA TGTGCCACCAGCGTACTAGCGGGGGTGCCCAATGAGCAGTTCTTC. Translating gives CATSVLAGVPNEQFF. The full variable domain, in which reference TRBV15 and TRBJ2-1 provide the parts outside the CDR3, is DAMVIQNPRYQVTQFGKPVTLSCSQTLNHNVMYWYQQKSSQAPKLLFHYYDKDFNNEADTPDNFQSRRPNTSFCFLDIRSPGLGDTAMYLCATSVLAGVPNEQFFGPGTRLTVL.

The V gene is TRBV20-1, the J gene TRBJ1-5; D is possibly TRBD1 (5 bases). CDR1 and CDR2 (germline): DFQATT, SNEGSKA (reference sequence). V shed 6 bases and J shed 2 bases, with 17 bases lying between them. The CDR3 runs to 15 residues. The chain's CDR3 is CSAQSGSMGNQPQHF. The CDR3 coding sequence is TGCAGTGCCCAATCAGGGAGTATGGGCAATCAGCCCCAGCATTTT.

This clonotype has more than one count but fewer than ten. The rearrangement joins TRBV5-1 to TRBJ2-3; 7 bases agree with TRBD1. This CDR3 contains 15 residues. From germline, CDR1 is SGHRS and CDR2 YFSETQ. The V gene end was trimmed by 4 bases and the J gene end by 5 bases; junction bases not matched to a gene: 10. Here the CDR3 reads CASSVRQGTVDTQYF. CDR3 bases: TGCGCCAGCAGCGTAAGACAGGGAACGGTAGATACGCAGTATTTT.

This clonotype was detected ten times or more. The chain is built from TRBV7-3 and TRBJ2-3, with TRBD2 matching over 8 bases. From germline, CDR1 is SGHTA and CDR2 FQGTGA. This CDR3 spans 17 amino acids. The trim removed 5 bases at V and 1 base at J, leaving 11 bases unmatched. CDR3 DNA sequence: TGTGCCAGCAGCCCGGGGGGGGTCTACCAACGCACAGATACGCAGTATTTT. Translated, it gives CASSPGGVYQRTDTQYF. Full variable domain (missing parts from reference TRBV7-3 and TRBJ2-3): GAGVSQTPSNKVTEKGKYVELRCDPISGHTALYWYRQSLGQGPEFLIYFQGTGAADDSGLPNDRFFAVRPEGSVSTLKIQRTERGDSAVYLCASSPGGVYQRTDTQYFGPGTRLTVL.

In the case of this clonotype: A much larger clone is a single base away; this may be a read error. The chain has TRBV7-3 and TRBJ2-1; TRBD2 agrees at 9 bases. The CDR3 spans 14 residues. The trim removed 1 base at V and 9 bases at J, leaving 4 bases unmatched. Germline V lookup: CDR1 SGHTA, CDR2 FQGTGA. The CDR3 here is CASSLSGGAAEQFF. As DNA, the CDR3 is TGTGCCAGCAGCTTAAGCGGGGGGGCTGCTGAGCAGTTCTTC. Full variable domain (missing parts from reference TRBV7-3 and TRBJ2-1): GAGVSQTPSNKVTEKGKYVELRCDPISGHTALYWYRQSLGQGPEFLIYFQGTGAADDSGLPNDRFFAVRPEGSVSTLKIQRTERGDSAVYLCASSLSGGAAEQFFGPGTRLTVL.

This chain links TRBV7-2 with TRBJ2-7; perhaps TRBD2 as D (6 bases). CDR1 SGHTA and CDR2 FQGNSA come from the germline V gene. V gave up 1 base and J gave up 2 bases, with 12 bases separating them. The CDR3 has 15 residues. The CDR3 here is CASSLDAGTPYEQYF. Here the CDR3 DNA reads TGTGCCAGCAGCTTAGATGCGGGGACCCCCTACGAGCAGTACTTC.

There are a few counts of this clonotype. DNA for the CDR3: TGTGCCAGCAGTAAGACAGCTACGTTGGTAGTCAACTATGGCTACACCTTC. It yields the protein CASSKTATLVVNYGYTF. This chain links TRBV6-1 with TRBJ1-2; D might be TRBD1 (5 bases). The germline gives CDR1 MNHNS, CDR2 SASEGT. CDR3 length: 17 amino acids. Trimming pared 5 bases from V and 2 bases from J, leaving 21 bases between.

J is TRBJ1-2 and V is TRBV29-1; TRBD1 might be the D (6 bases). The V end was cut by 4 bases, the J end by 7 bases, with 13 bases between. The CDR3 is 12 amino acids. Germline V lookup: CDR1 SQVTM, CDR2 ANQGSEA. CDR3 in DNA: TGCAGCGTTGGTCGGGGGGCATCTGGCTACACCTTC. Its protein product is CSVGRGASGYTF.

This clonotype was seen repeatedly, ten times or more. The chain couples TRBV5-1 to TRBJ2-1, with 10 bases that match TRBD2. The junction had 11 bases not matched to a gene; V was cut back by 2 bases and J by 9 bases. This CDR3 has 16 residues. Germline assignment: CDR1 SGHRS and CDR2 YFSETQ. CDR3 coding DNA: TGCGCCAGCAGCTTACCCCCAGCGGGGGGGCCGAGTGAGCAGTTCTTC. This encodes CASSLPPAGGPSEQFF. Using reference TRBV5-1 and TRBJ2-1 for the parts outside the CDR3, the full variable domain is KAGVTQTPRYLIKTRGQQVTLSCSPISGHRSVSWYQQTPGQGLQFLFEYFSETQRNKGNFPGRFSGRQFSNSRSEMNVSTLELGDSALYLCASSLPPAGGPSEQFFGPGTRLTVL.

The chain is built from TRBV6-5 and TRBJ1-2, with 7 bases lining up with TRBD1. The CDR3 runs to 16 residues. Trimming at V came to 4 bases and at J to 4 bases, leaving 12 bases not matched to a gene. Germline V gives CDR1 MNHEY, CDR2 SVGAGI. In DNA, the CDR3 is TGTGCCAGCAGTTCACCCCGACAGGGAGAAATCTATGGCTACACCTTC. It yields the protein CASSSPRQGEIYGYTF.

This clonotype occurred a few times. This chain uses TRBV4-3 with TRBJ2-4; D is unclear. The CDR3 has 15 amino acids. V shed 0 bases and J shed 7 bases, with 13 bases lying between them. Germline CDR1 is LGHNA and CDR2 is YSLEER. The CDR3 is CASSQDRAVPNIQYF. CDR3 sequence (DNA): TGCGCCAGCAGCCAAGATCGGGCTGTCCCCAACATTCAGTACTTC.

The genes are TRBV29-1 and TRBJ1-4; D is unresolved. This CDR3 has 13 residues. Trimming stripped 4 bases from V and 5 bases from J, with 11 bases between. In germline, CDR1 is SQVTM, CDR2 ANQGSEA. CDR3 loop: CSVGNGGNEKLFF. As DNA, the CDR3 is TGCAGCGTTGGGAACGGAGGAAATGAAAAACTGTTTTTT.

The CDR3 nucleotides are TGTGCCAGCAGCCGCGGACAGGGCCTTAACTATGGCTACACCTTC. Translated, it gives CASSRGQGLNYGYTF. The chain has TRBV5-6 and TRBJ1-2; TRBD1 agrees at 8 bases. V lost 4 bases to trimming and J lost 1 base; unmatched junction nucleotides: 6. The V gene's germline CDR1 is SGHDT and CDR2 YYEEEE. The CDR3 contains 15 residues.

V and J are TRBV6-5 and TRBJ2-3, with D perhaps being TRBD1 or TRBD2 (5 bases each). Trimming took 3 bases from V and 1 from J, leaving 8 bases between them. The CDR3 runs 14 residues. The germline V gene encodes CDR1 MNHEY and CDR2 SVGAGI. CDR3 nucleotide sequence: TGTGCCAGCAGTTATGAGGGGCGCACAGATACGCAGTATTTT. Residues: CASSYEGRTDTQYF.

The gene calls are TRBV5-1 and TRBJ2-1, with 11 positions matching TRBD1. Germline loops: CDR1 SGHRS, CDR2 YFSETQ. This CDR3 region has 17 residues. V lost 5 bases, J lost 6 bases, and 13 bases stayed unmatched. The chain's CDR3 is CASSLRPTGTGGNEQFF. As DNA, the CDR3 is TGCGCCAGCAGTCTTCGACCTACCGGGACAGGGGGCAATGAGCAGTTCTTC.

The chain employs TRBV20-1 and TRBJ2-7; no firm D call. The CDR3 runs to 16 residues. Germline V gene sequence: CDR1 DFQATT, CDR2 SNEGSKA (reference sequence). V gave up 5 bases and J gave up 6 bases, with 26 bases separating them. The CDR3 reads CSASSTPGQAVPEQYV. DNA of the CDR3: TGCAGTGCTTCTTCCACCCCAGGCCAGGCGGTTCCCGAGCAGTACGTC.

This chain connects TRBV4-2 to TRBJ2-3; 7 bases match TRBD2. Germline assignment: CDR1 LGHNA and CDR2 YNFKEQ. CDR3 length: 15 residues. V was clipped by 4 bases and J by 2 bases; unmatched bases: 6. DNA of the CDR3: TGTGCCAGCAGCCCGAGGGAGGGCTACACAGATACGCAGTATTTT. It is translated as CASSPREGYTDTQYF.

This clonotype was seen at least ten times. The rearrangement links TRBV20-1 to TRBJ2-6, with 7 bases matching TRBD2. The junction had 12 bases not matched to a gene; V was cut back by 0 bases and J by 4 bases. This CDR3 comprises 18 residues. Per germline, CDR1 DFQATT and CDR2 SNEGSKA (reference sequence). Here the CDR3 DNA reads TGCAGTGCTAGAGATCTAAGCGGGGTCCGAGGGGGGGCCAACGTCCTGACTTTC. This encodes CSARDLSGVRGGANVLTF.

This clonotype came up a few times. CDR3 sequence reads: CAIQRGLNQPQHF. Written as DNA, the CDR3 is TGTGCCATCCAGAGGGGGCTGAATCAGCCCCAGCATTTT. The rearrangement uses TRBV10-3 and TRBJ1-5, with 7 bases lining up with TRBD1. The CDR3 totals 13 residues. CDR1 is ENHRY and CDR2 is SYGVKD in the germline V gene. V lost 8 bases, J lost 4 bases, and 5 bases stayed unmatched.

This clonotype turned up a few times. This rearrangement joins TRBV12-3 or TRBV12-4 to TRBJ2-7, with 11 bases matching TRBD1. CDR3 length: 15 amino acids. The V segment lost 6 bases and the J segment 3 bases; nucleotides outside the gene matches: 7. CDR3 DNA sequence: TGTGCCAGCAGCATATCCGGGACAGGGGGCTACGAGCAGTACGTC. This translates into CASSISGTGGYEQYV.

A few counts support this clonotype. The chain is built from TRBV7-2 and TRBJ1-5; the D is unclear. V lost 1 base, J lost 5 bases, and 6 bases lay in between. The length of the CDR3 is 13 residues. Germline CDR1 and CDR2: SGHTA and FQGNSA. CDR3 in amino acids: CASSLDMDQPQHF. In DNA form, the CDR3 reads TGTGCCAGCAGCTTAGATATGGATCAGCCCCAGCATTTT.

The J gene is TRBJ2-1, the V gene TRBV25-1; either TRBD1 or TRBD2 may fit D (5 bases each). V lost 3 bases and J 8 bases, leaving 5 bases between the germline ends. There are 11 residues in the CDR3. CDR1 MGHDK and CDR2 SYGVNS come from the germline V gene. The CDR3 sequence is CASSEGHEQFF. In DNA form, the CDR3 reads TGTGCCAGCAGTGAGGGACATGAGCAGTTCTTC. The whole variable domain, filled in from reference TRBV25-1 and TRBJ2-1, reads EADIYQTPRYLVIGTGKKITLECSQTMGHDKMYWYQQDPGMELHLIHYSYGVNSTEKGDLSSESTVSRIRTEHFPLTLESARPSHTSQYLCASSEGHEQFFGPGTRLTVL.

At least ten counts were recorded for this clonotype. The CDR3 sequence is CASSSRDREDEQYF. The CDR3, as DNA: TGTGCCAGCAGTTCGCGGGACAGGGAGGACGAGCAGTACTTC. This chain connects TRBV7-9 to TRBJ2-7; 9 bases align to TRBD1. Germline CDR1 SEHNR, CDR2 FQNEAQ (reference sequence). V lost 6 bases to trimming and J lost 5 bases; unmatched junction nucleotides: 8. The CDR3 is made up of 14 amino acids.

This sequence joins TRBV7-2 and TRBJ2-7; TRBD1 might be the D (5 bases). V gave up 5 bases and J gave up 0 bases, with 14 bases separating them. The CDR3 extends over 15 amino acids. Germline-derived CDR1 and CDR2 are SGHTA and FQGNSA. This chain's CDR3 is CASSPRTTSSYEQYF. The CDR3 DNA follows: TGTGCCAGCAGCCCCCGGACAACGTCCTCCTACGAGCAGTACTTC.

This clonotype was picked up many times. CDR3 amino acids: CASSFASGDEQYF. In DNA form, the CDR3 reads TGCGCCAGCAGCTTCGCGTCGGGGGACGAGCAGTACTTC. The V gene is TRBV5-1, the J gene TRBJ2-7, with a weak D call TRBD2 (6 bases). This CDR3 is 13 amino acids long. V lost 2 bases to trimming and J lost 5 bases, with 11 bases between them. Germline CDR1 is SGHRS and CDR2 is YFSETQ.